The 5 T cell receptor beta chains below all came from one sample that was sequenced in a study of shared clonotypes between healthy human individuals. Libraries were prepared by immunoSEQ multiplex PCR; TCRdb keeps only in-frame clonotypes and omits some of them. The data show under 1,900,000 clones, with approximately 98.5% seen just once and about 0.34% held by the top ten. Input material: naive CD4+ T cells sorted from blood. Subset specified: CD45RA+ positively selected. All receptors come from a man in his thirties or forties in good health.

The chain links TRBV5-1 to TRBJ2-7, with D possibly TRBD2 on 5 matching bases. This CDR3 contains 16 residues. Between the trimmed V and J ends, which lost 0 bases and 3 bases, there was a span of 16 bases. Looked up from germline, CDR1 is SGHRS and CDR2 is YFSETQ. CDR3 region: CASSLEGGRIGYEQYF. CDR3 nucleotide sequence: TGCGCCAGCAGCTTGGAAGGAGGCCGTATTGGCTACGAGCAGTACTTC.

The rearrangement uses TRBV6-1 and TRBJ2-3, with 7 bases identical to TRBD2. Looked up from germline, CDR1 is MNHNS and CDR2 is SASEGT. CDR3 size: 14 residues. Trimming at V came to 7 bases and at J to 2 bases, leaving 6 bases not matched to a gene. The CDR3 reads CASTLADNTDTQYF. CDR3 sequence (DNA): TGTGCCAGCACCCTAGCGGACAACACAGATACGCAGTATTTT.

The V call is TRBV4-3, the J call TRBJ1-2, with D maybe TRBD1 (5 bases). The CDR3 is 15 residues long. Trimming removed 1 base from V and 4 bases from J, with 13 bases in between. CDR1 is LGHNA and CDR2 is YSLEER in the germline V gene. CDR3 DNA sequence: TGCGCCAGCAGCCAAGCCGGAGAGGGGCTCTATGGCTACACCTTC. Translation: CASSQAGEGLYGYTF.

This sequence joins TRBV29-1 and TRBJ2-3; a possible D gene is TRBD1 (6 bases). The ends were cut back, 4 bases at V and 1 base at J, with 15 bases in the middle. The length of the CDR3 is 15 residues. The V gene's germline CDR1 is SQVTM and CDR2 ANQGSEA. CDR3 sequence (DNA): TGCAGCGTTGTACGGGACACATATCGCACAGATACGCAGTATTTT. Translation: CSVVRDTYRTDTQYF.

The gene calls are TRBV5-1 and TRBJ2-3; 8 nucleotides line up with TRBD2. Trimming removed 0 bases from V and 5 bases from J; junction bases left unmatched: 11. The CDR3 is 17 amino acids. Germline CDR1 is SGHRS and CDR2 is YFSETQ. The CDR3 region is CASSLGRAGVMKDTQYF. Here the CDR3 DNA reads TGCGCCAGCAGCTTGGGTCGAGCGGGAGTTATGAAAGATACGCAGTATTTT.